This TCR beta chain is drawn from a study of T cell responses to AZD1222 COVID-19 vaccine. Points from the study as a whole: There were mostly white British donors and more females than males, and clonal diversity was possibly underestimated. Spike-specific TCR breadth and depth rose after two AZD1222 doses. Sampling captured repertoires only after the peak T cell response.

Measured with immunoSEQ multiplex PCR; TCRdb has only the in-frame clones, and not every one. The repertoire has tens of thousands of clones, 65% to 85% of them found once; the top ten carry about 27%. In its sample, this clone was seen a few times. Its target is not known. CDR1 and CDR2 (germline): LGHNT, FRNRAP. The length of the CDR3 is 15 residues. With 5 bases clipped from V and 5 bases from J, the junction kept 10 bases outside the gene matches. Sequencing was performed on peripheral blood, taken 28 days after the second AZD1222 dose. The source is an adult who received the AZD1222 COVID-19 vaccine. The gene calls are TRBV12-5 and TRBJ2-7; TRBD1 agrees at 9 bases. The CDR3 coding sequence is TGTGCTAGTGGTCCTGGGACAGGGAAGGTCGACGAGCAGTACTTC. Amino acids: CASGPGTGKVDEQYF. The whole variable domain, filled in from reference TRBV12-5 and TRBJ2-7, reads DARVTQTPRHKVTEMGQEVTMRCQPILGHNTVFWYRQTMMQGLELLAYFRNRAPLDDSGMPKDRFSAEMPDATLATLKIQPSEPRDSAVYFCASGPGTGKVDEQYFGPGTRLTVT.